Sequencing of this TCR beta chain was carried out in a study of blood T cell repertoires in COVID-19. This CDR3 contains 13 residues. The V end lost 2 bases, the J end lost 4 bases, and 8 bases lay between the germline ends. Germline V gives CDR1 KGHSH, CDR2 LQKENI. Here immunoSEQ multiplex PCR was the method, and the copy in TCRdb shows in-frame clones only, minus some. Here the sample spans over 200,000 clones, roughly nine tenths being singletons. The V and J genes are TRBV18 and TRBJ1-1; D uncertain. This TCR was recovered from a man in his thirties or forties who had recovered from COVID-19. Sequenced sample: PBMCs or T cells enriched from blood (not recorded which). As DNA, the CDR3 is TGTGCCAGCTCACCAAGTGGGAGCACTGAAGCTTTCTTT. It specifies CASSPSGSTEAFF.